The 18 T cell receptor beta chains listed next were all sequenced from one sample in a study of human T cells and chemical hapten exposure. One entry per CDR3 protein, called by TCRdb with MiXCR from the RACE reads. The sample consists of around 42,000 distinct CDR3 sequences, around 11% of them appearing once. The time point is: pre-sensitization, week 0. Documented treatment: therapeutic diphenylcyclopropenone sensitization with weekly scalp DPC. The source was whole blood, collected in connection with sensitization to the hapten diphenylcyclopropenone (DPC). The receptors here all came from a woman aged 25 to 39 with alopecia areata. Some clones in this sample may be carry-over from other donors' samples.

This clonotype was counted ten times or more. The chain joins TRBV20-1 to TRBJ2-3, with a weak D call TRBD1 (6 bases). Germline V gene lookup returns CDR1 DFQATT and CDR2 SNEGSKA (reference sequence). This CDR3 spans 15 amino acids. The V gene lost 5 bases and the J gene lost 3 bases, with 18 bases spanning the gap. The CDR3 sequence is CSAPQGLEVTDTQYF. CDR3 DNA sequence: TGCAGTGCTCCCCAGGGGCTAGAGGTGACAGATACGCAGTATTTT.

The CDR3 region is CSVSGTVTYEQYF. The DNA of the CDR3 is TGCAGCGTTTCCGGGACTGTGACCTACGAGCAGTACTTC. The rearrangement joins TRBV29-1 to TRBJ2-7; a possible D gene is TRBD2 (6 bases). CDR3 size: 13 residues. V lost 5 bases and J 2 bases, leaving 13 bases between the germline ends. Germline CDR1 is SQVTM and CDR2 is ANQGSEA.

This clonotype has just a few counts. The V and J genes are TRBV4-3 and TRBJ2-3, with 9 positions matching TRBD2. Per the germline V gene, CDR1 is LGHNA and CDR2 is YSLEER. This CDR3 is built from 14 residues. The V gene end was trimmed by 4 bases and the J gene end by 6 bases; junction bases not matched to a gene: 5. For the CDR3, the DNA is TGCGCCAGCAGCCGCGCGGGAGGGTTGGATACGCAGTATTTT. This sequence encodes CASSRAGGLDTQYF.

This clonotype was observed a few times. The chain joins TRBV24-1 to TRBJ1-2; no clear D. Per germline, CDR1 KGHDR and CDR2 SFDVKD. The CDR3 runs to 11 residues. The V and J ends lost 5 bases and 4 bases respectively, with 4 bases between them. This CDR3 reads CATSGGYGYTF. In DNA form, the CDR3 reads TGTGCCACCAGTGGCGGCTATGGCTACACCTTC.

In this sample, this clonotype turned up many times. The chain is built from TRBV20-1 and TRBJ2-7; D remains unclear. The CDR3 runs to 11 residues. CDR1 and CDR2 from the germline V gene are DFQATT and SNEGSKA (reference sequence). V lost 1 base, J lost 6 bases, and 7 bases lay in between. CDR3 nucleotide sequence: TGCAGTGCTAGAGTAGTCTTCGAGCAGTACTTC. This encodes CSARVVFEQYF.

This clonotype was detected many times. The chain combines TRBV2 with TRBJ1-1; no clear D. The CDR3 loop spans 8 amino acids. The germline CDR1 and CDR2 sequences are SNHLY and FYNNEI. V was clipped by 8 bases and J by 11 bases, with 6 bases between them. The CDR3 spells CASGGAFF. In DNA form, the CDR3 reads TGTGCCAGCGGCGGGGCTTTCTTT.

This clonotype was observed a handful of times. The CDR3 region has the DNA TGCGCCAGCAGTGAGTCGAACGGGTCCGAGCAGTACTTC. Protein sequence: CASSESNGSEQYF. The rearrangement uses TRBV10-2 and TRBJ2-7; D uncertain. Germline CDR1 is WSHSY and CDR2 is SAAADI. The CDR3 contains 13 residues. With 0 bases removed from V and 6 bases from J, the gap between germline ends came to 9 bases.

This chain uses TRBV2 with TRBJ1-1, with TRBD1 identical over 11 bases. CDR3 size: 17 residues. The ends lost 6 bases at V and 5 bases at J; junction bases unmatched: 14. Germline V CDR1 and CDR2: SNHLY, FYNNEI. The CDR3 is CASSPGTGGGVETEAFF. The CDR3 nucleotides read TGTGCCAGCAGCCCCGGGACAGGGGGTGGGGTAGAGACTGAAGCTTTCTTT.

CDR3: CASSQDLASGRGEQFF. The CDR3 bases are TGTGCCAGCAGCCAAGATCTAGCCAGCGGGAGGGGAGAACAGTTCTTC. The chain employs TRBV4-2 and TRBJ2-1; 10 nucleotides align to TRBD2. Germline CDR1 is LGHNA and CDR2 is YNFKEQ. The CDR3 spans 16 residues. V lost 0 bases and J lost 13; bases outside the gene matches: 12.

This clonotype was counted many times. The V gene is TRBV12-3 or TRBV12-4, the J gene TRBJ1-1; a possible D gene is TRBD1 (5 bases). V was cut by 6 bases and J by 2 bases, with 10 bases left in between. The CDR3 length is 13 residues. The CDR3 DNA reads TGTGCCAGCAGGCTGACAGCCAACACTGAAGCTTTCTTT. It encodes CASRLTANTEAFF.

This chain connects TRBV12-3 or TRBV12-4 to TRBJ1-5, with D uncertain. Trimming cost V 6 bases and J 7 bases, with 10 bases left between them. CDR3 size: 12 residues. The CDR3 coding sequence is TGTGCCAGCAGCTACAGCGGACAGCCCCAGCATTTT. Amino acids: CASSYSGQPQHF.

There are many counts of this clonotype. This chain connects TRBV7-8 to TRBJ2-2; weak D call: TRBD2 (6 bases). Trimming stripped 4 bases from V and 1 base from J, with 13 bases between. CDR3 length: 16 residues. Germline V gene lookup returns CDR1 SGHVS and CDR2 FQNEAQ. The CDR3 spells CASSSKGLLNTGELFF. CDR3 nucleotides: TGTGCCAGCAGCTCAAAGGGACTTTTGAACACCGGGGAGCTGTTTTTT.

This clonotype has only a few counts. This CDR3 reads CASSLVREEADTQYF. CDR3 in DNA: TGTGCCAGCAGCTTAGTGCGGGAGGAAGCAGATACGCAGTATTTT. This sequence joins TRBV7-3 and TRBJ2-3; 8 bases are a match to TRBD2. Unmatched junction bases numbered 5, after V lost 2 bases and J lost 4 bases. The CDR3 runs 15 residues. Germline V gene lookup returns CDR1 SGHTA and CDR2 FQGTGA. Based on the CDR3 plus reference TRBV7-3 and TRBJ2-3, the full variable domain is GAGVSQTPSNKVTEKGKYVELRCDPISGHTALYWYRQSLGQGPEFLIYFQGTGAADDSGLPNDRFFAVRPEGSVSTLKIQRTERGDSAVYLCASSLVREEADTQYFGPGTRLTVL.

CDR3 in amino acids: CASSGGGELFF. The DNA for the CDR3 is TGTGCCAGCAGCGGAGGAGGGGAGCTGTTTTTT. The chain links TRBV7-2 to TRBJ2-2; D possibly corresponds to TRBD2 (5 bases). From germline, CDR1 is SGHTA and CDR2 FQGNSA. The CDR3 sequence is 11 residues long. The ends were cut back, 5 bases at V and 8 bases at J, with 6 bases in the middle.

This clonotype was seen ten or more times. This sequence joins TRBV6-2 or TRBV6-3 and TRBJ2-4; no reliable D call. Looked up from germline, CDR1 is MNHEY and CDR2 is SVGEGT. The CDR3 spans 13 residues. V was shortened by 2 bases and J by 8 bases, with 10 bases between the two germline ends. CDR3 sequence reads: CASSYAPEDIQYF. The CDR3, as DNA: TGTGCCAGCAGTTACGCCCCAGAAGACATTCAGTACTTC.

This clonotype was counted many times. This sequence joins TRBV11-2 and TRBJ2-1; possible D gene TRBD1, 6 bases. Per the germline V gene, CDR1 is SGHAT and CDR2 is FQNNGV. CDR3 length: 15 residues. V was cut by 4 bases and J by 4 bases, with 14 bases left in between. CDR3 DNA: TGTGCCAGCAGCTCCCCTGGACAGCTTTACAATGAGCAGTTCTTC. This encodes CASSSPGQLYNEQFF.

The chain uses TRBV3-1 and TRBJ2-7, with no clear D. Deletions cut 4 bases from V and 3 bases from J, with 10 bases between. This CDR3 contains 13 residues. Germline assignment: CDR1 LGHDT and CDR2 YNNKEL (reference sequence). CDR3 nucleotides: TGTGCCAGCAGCCTACAACCGGTCTACGAGCAGTACTTC. This sequence encodes CASSLQPVYEQYF.

This clonotype was counted at least ten times. This rearrangement joins TRBV5-1 to TRBJ2-7; 8 bases align to TRBD1. V shed 5 bases, J shed 3 bases, and the junction held 7 bases outside the gene matches. Germline CDR1 is SGHRS and CDR2 is YFSETQ. The length of the CDR3 is 14 residues. The DNA of the CDR3 is TGCGCCAGCAGGACACCGGGACAGGACTACGAGCAGTACTTC. Encoded protein: CASRTPGQDYEQYF.